Listed here are 17 T cell receptor beta chains from one sample, sequenced in a study of cytomegalovirus exposure and HLA in healthy donors. PCR was performed using 60 Vbeta and 13 Jbeta primers. Some clones are missing from TCRdb's copy, which holds only in-frame ones; the method was immunoSEQ multiplex PCR. The sample lists about 120,000 clones, roughly 78% seen once, with about a tenth in the top ten. Sequenced material: PBMCs. The receptor set was obtained from a man aged 25 to 45 in good health and CMV-seropositive.

The rearrangement uses TRBV11-3 and TRBJ2-3; TRBD1 matches at 7 bases. The trim removed 1 base at V and 9 bases at J, leaving 7 bases unmatched. Looked up from germline, CDR1 is SGHNT and CDR2 is YENEEA. This CDR3 is 14 amino acids long. The CDR3 bases are TGTGCCAGCAGCTTAGGGGGACAGATCTCGACGCAGTATTTT. It specifies CASSLGGQISTQYF.

The chain has TRBV4-2 and TRBJ1-4, with a possible D match to TRBD1 (5 bases). Germline loops: CDR1 LGHNA, CDR2 YNFKEQ. The V end lost 4 bases, the J end lost 8 bases, and 17 bases lay between the germline ends. CDR3 length equals 15 residues. CDR3 bases: TGTGCCAGCAGCCCCCTCGCAGGGAATAAGGAAAAACTGTTTTTT. This codes for CASSPLAGNKEKLFF.

The gene calls are TRBV7-9 and TRBJ1-3; D not certain. The CDR3 has 16 residues. Germline CDR1 SEHNR, CDR2 FQNEAQ (reference sequence). Trimming removed 4 bases from V and 4 bases from J, with 17 bases in between. The CDR3 DNA reads as TGTGCCAGCAGCTCCACTGGAGGGCGACCCGGAAACACCATATATTTT. It is translated as CASSSTGGRPGNTIYF.

This chain links TRBV6-6 with TRBJ2-7, with a weak D call TRBD2 (6 bases). The V and J ends lost 0 bases and 6 bases respectively, with 12 bases between them. Germline CDR1 is MNHNY and CDR2 is SVGAGI (reference sequence). The CDR3 runs to 14 residues. In DNA form, the CDR3 reads TGTGCCAGCAGTTACTCAGGTAGCGGAGTCGAGCAGTACTTC. Encoded protein: CASSYSGSGVEQYF.

In regard to this clone: One end of the junction does not line up with germline, which may come from a read error. The chain employs TRBV7-7 and TRBJ2-7; 9 bases map to TRBD2. CDR3 length: 15 residues. Germline CDR1 is SSHAT and CDR2 is FNYEAQ (reference sequence). CDR3 in amino acids: CASSPGVAGANEQYF. CDR3 bases: TGTGCTAGCAGCCCCGGGGTAGCGGGGGCGAACGAGCAGTACTTC. Drawing the rest from reference TRBV7-7 and TRBJ2-7, the complete variable domain is GAGVSQSPRYKVTKRGQDVTLRCDPISSHATLYWYQQALGQGPEFLTYFNYEAQPDKSGLPSDRFSAERPEGSISTLTIQRTEQRDSAMYRCASSPGVAGANEQYFGPGTRLTVT.

The V gene is TRBV6-1, the J gene TRBJ1-2; 7 nucleotides align to TRBD1. The ends lost 7 bases at V and 3 bases at J; junction bases unmatched: 11. The length of the CDR3 is 15 residues. Per the germline V gene, CDR1 is MNHNS and CDR2 is SASEGT. For the CDR3, the DNA is TGTGCCAGCACCTTACGGACAGGTTACGACTATGGCTACACCTTC. It encodes CASTLRTGYDYGYTF.

The rearrangement uses TRBV6-5 and TRBJ2-7, with 10 nucleotides matching TRBD2. The CDR3 runs to 15 residues. The trim removed 6 bases at V and 7 bases at J, leaving 12 bases unmatched. The V gene's germline CDR1 is MNHEY and CDR2 SVGAGI. DNA for the CDR3: TGTGCCAGCAGAGAACCTAGCGGGAGTCTTAGGGAGCAGTACTTC. This encodes CASREPSGSLREQYF.

The V call is TRBV27, the J call TRBJ2-5; the match to TRBD2 covers 7 bases. Germline V gene data show CDR1 as MNHEY and CDR2 as SMNVEV (reference sequence). The J segment lost 0 bases and the V segment lost 3 bases, leaving 16 bases of the junction unmatched. CDR3 length equals 19 residues. CDR3 DNA: TGTGCCAGCAGTTTCCTAATGACTAGCAACGACAAGAACCAAGAGACCCAGTACTTC. It translates to CASSFLMTSNDKNQETQYF.

This rearrangement joins TRBV5-1 to TRBJ1-3, with D uncertain. Germline V gives CDR1 SGHRS, CDR2 YFSETQ. The CDR3 totals 14 residues. V lost 6 bases and J lost 2, with 12 bases in between. The CDR3 DNA is TGCGCCAGCACTCTAGGCGAAGCTGGAAACACCATATATTTT. Protein: CASTLGEAGNTIYF.

The chain couples TRBV4-2 to TRBJ2-7, with D unresolved. The ends were cut back, 3 bases at V and 6 bases at J, with 6 bases in the middle. The CDR3 runs 11 residues. CDR1 is LGHNA, CDR2 YNFKEQ, per germline. CDR3 sequence (DNA): TGTGCCAGCAGCCACCGCGGCGAGCAGTACTTC. It encodes CASSHRGEQYF.

This clone has a single count. The gene calls are TRBV10-1 and TRBJ1-2; 9 bases match TRBD1. Germline-derived CDR1 and CDR2 are WNHNN and SYGVQD (reference sequence). The CDR3 contains 14 residues. J gave up 3 bases and V 4 bases, and 3 bases lay outside the gene matches. CDR3 sequence reads: CASSVRTGDYGYTF. The CDR3 DNA sequence: TGCGCCAGCAGTGTGAGGACAGGGGACTATGGCTACACCTTC.

The chain has TRBV10-3 and TRBJ2-7; tentatively, D is TRBD2 (5 bases). Trimming pared 11 bases from V and 7 bases from J, leaving 15 bases between. The CDR3 has 11 amino acids. Germline CDR1 ENHRY, CDR2 SYGVKD. The CDR3 loop is CASKEVGEQYF. CDR3 coding DNA: TGTGCCTCGAAGGAGGTGGGGGAGCAGTACTTC.

As concerns this clone: Sequence at one end of the junction differs from germline and may be a read error. The sample has other DNA sequences that encode this CDR3 too. This chain connects TRBV11-2 to TRBJ2-1; 11 bases agree with TRBD2. CDR1 and CDR2 (germline): SGHAT, FQNNGV. This CDR3 is 16 amino acids long. The CDR3 sequence: CASSISSGRAGNEQFF. The CDR3 DNA follows: TGCGCCAGCAGCATAAGTAGCGGGAGGGCCGGTAATGAGCAGTTCTTC.

V usage is TRBV7-6 and J usage is TRBJ2-7, with TRBD2 identical over 13 bases. The J segment lost 4 bases and the V segment lost 5 bases, leaving 11 bases of the junction unmatched. This CDR3 region has 17 residues. CDR1 is SGHVS and CDR2 is FNYEAQ in the germline V gene. The CDR3 reads CASSRSGTSGTLYEQYF. CDR3 sequence (DNA): TGTGCCAGCAGCCGTTCGGGGACTAGCGGGACCCTATACGAGCAGTACTTC.

This chain's CDR3 is CASSPSGRAYNEQFF. The CDR3 coding sequence is TGTGCCAGCAGTCCTAGCGGGAGGGCCTACAATGAGCAGTTCTTC. The chain uses TRBV6-6 and TRBJ2-1, with TRBD2 matching over 12 bases. Per germline, CDR1 MNHNY and CDR2 SVGAGI (reference sequence). There are 15 residues in the CDR3. V was clipped by 5 bases and J by 2 bases; unmatched bases: 1.

V and J are TRBV7-2 and TRBJ1-1; D gene uncertain. Germline V gene sequence: CDR1 SGHTA, CDR2 FQGNSA. Trimming left V 3 bases short and J 1 base short, with 18 bases between. CDR3 length: 17 residues. For the CDR3, the DNA is TGTGCCAGCAGCTTGGGGAGAAACCTACTACCGAACACTGAAGCTTTCTTT. Amino acids: CASSLGRNLLPNTEAFF.

The chain employs TRBV9 and TRBJ1-1, with TRBD1 as a possible D gene (6 bases). This CDR3 spans 15 amino acids. The germline CDR1 and CDR2 sequences are SGDLS and YYNGEE. The germline V and J ends were trimmed by 5 bases and 1 base, with 15 bases remaining between them. CDR3 nucleotides: TGTGCCAGCAGTCGAGGGGGGGACCAGAACACTGAAGCTTTCTTT. Encoded protein: CASSRGGDQNTEAFF.